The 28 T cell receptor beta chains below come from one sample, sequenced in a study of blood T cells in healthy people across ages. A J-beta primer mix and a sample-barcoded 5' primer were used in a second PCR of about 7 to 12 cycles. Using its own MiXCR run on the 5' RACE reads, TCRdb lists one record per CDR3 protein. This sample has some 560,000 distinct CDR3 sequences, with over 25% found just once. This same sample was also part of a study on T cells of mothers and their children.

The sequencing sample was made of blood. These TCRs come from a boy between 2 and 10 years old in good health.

The CDR3 protein is CASSKVRSGNTIYF. Written as DNA, the CDR3 is TGTGCCAGCAGTAAAGTCCGCTCTGGAAACACCATATATTTT. The V and J genes are TRBV6-6 and TRBJ1-3; unclear D gene. Germline CDR1 reads MNHNY; CDR2 reads SVGAGI (reference sequence). Trimming pared 5 bases from V and 0 bases from J, leaving 8 bases between. CDR3 length: 14 amino acids.

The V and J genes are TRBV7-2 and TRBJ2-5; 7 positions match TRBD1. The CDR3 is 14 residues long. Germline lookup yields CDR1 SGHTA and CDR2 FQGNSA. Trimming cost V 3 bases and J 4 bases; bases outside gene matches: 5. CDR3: CASSFDRDVETQYF. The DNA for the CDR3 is TGTGCCAGCAGCTTTGACAGGGACGTAGAGACCCAGTACTTC.

CDR3 residues: CASSPDRVWETQYF. In DNA, the CDR3 is TGTGCCAGCAGCCCGGACAGGGTTTGGGAGACCCAGTACTTC. V gene TRBV12-3 or TRBV12-4 combines with J gene TRBJ2-5; 8 bases fit TRBD1. V shed 6 bases, J shed 5 bases, and the junction held 8 bases outside the gene matches. The CDR3 has 14 residues.

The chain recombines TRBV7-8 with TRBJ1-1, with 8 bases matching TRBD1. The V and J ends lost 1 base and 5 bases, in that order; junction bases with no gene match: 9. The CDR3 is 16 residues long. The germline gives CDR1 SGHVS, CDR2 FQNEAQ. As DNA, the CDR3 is TGTGCCAGCAGCTTAGACAGGGGGTTTAGGGTAACTGAAGCTTTCTTT. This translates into CASSLDRGFRVTEAFF. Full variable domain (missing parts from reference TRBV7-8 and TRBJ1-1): GAGVSQSPRYKVAKRGQDVALRCDPISGHVSLFWYQQALGQGPEFLTYFQNEAQLDKSGLPSDRFFAERPEGSVSTLKIQRTQQEDSAVYLCASSLDRGFRVTEAFFGQGTRLTVV.

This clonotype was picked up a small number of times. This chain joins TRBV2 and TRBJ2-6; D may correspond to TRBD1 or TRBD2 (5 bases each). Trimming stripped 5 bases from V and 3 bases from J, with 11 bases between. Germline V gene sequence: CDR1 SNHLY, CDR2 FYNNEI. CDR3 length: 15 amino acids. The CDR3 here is CASSREGNGANVLTF. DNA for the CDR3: TGTGCCAGCAGTCGTGAGGGGAATGGGGCCAACGTCCTGACTTTC.

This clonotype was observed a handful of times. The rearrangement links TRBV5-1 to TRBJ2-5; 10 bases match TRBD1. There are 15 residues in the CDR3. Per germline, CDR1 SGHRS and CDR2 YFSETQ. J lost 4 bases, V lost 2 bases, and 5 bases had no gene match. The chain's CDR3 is CASSLFGQGGETQYF. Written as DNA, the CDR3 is TGCGCCAGCAGCTTATTCGGACAGGGGGGAGAGACCCAGTACTTC.

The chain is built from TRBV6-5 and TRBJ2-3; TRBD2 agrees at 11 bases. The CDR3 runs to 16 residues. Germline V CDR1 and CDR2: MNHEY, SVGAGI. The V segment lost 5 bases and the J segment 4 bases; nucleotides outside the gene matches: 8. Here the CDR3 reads CASSLAGGQSADTQYF. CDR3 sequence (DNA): TGTGCCAGCAGTCTAGCGGGGGGCCAATCCGCAGATACGCAGTATTTT.

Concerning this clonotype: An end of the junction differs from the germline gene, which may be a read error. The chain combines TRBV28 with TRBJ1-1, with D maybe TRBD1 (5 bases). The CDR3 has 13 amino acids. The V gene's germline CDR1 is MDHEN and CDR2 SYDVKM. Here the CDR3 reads CASSLSAAGEAFF. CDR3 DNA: TGTGCCAGCAGCTTATCGGCCGCAGGGGAAGCTTTCTTT.

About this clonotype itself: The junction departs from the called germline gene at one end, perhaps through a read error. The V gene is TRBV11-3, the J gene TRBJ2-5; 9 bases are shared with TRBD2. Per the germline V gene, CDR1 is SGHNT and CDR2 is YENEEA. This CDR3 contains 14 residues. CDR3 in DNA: TGTGCCAGCAGCACCGGGACTAGCCAGGAGATCCAGTACTTC. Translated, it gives CASSTGTSQEIQYF.

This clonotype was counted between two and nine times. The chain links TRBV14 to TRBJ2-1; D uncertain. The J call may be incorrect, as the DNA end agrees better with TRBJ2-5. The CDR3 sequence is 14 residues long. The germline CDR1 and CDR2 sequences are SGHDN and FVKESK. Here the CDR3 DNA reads TGTGCCAGCAGCCGCTCCGACCCCCTAGAGACCCAGTACTTC. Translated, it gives CASSRSDPLETQYF.

The CDR3 coding sequence is TGCGCCAGCAGCCAGGACATTCGCAGAGGAATTAGCACAGATACGCAGTATTTT. Translation gives CASSQDIRRGISTDTQYF. This chain links TRBV4-1 with TRBJ2-3; tentatively, D is TRBD1 (5 bases). Trimming removed 3 bases at V and 0 bases at J, with 19 bases between. Per germline, CDR1 MGHRA and CDR2 YSYEKL. This CDR3 spans 18 amino acids.

The CDR3 nucleotides are TGTGCCAGCAGTTACAAGCCAGACGACTATGGCTACACCTTC. Encoded protein: CASSYKPDDYGYTF. The V gene is TRBV6-5, the J gene TRBJ1-2; the D is unclear. From germline, CDR1 is MNHEY and CDR2 SVGAGI. Trimming took off 2 bases at V and 3 bases at J, with 10 bases between the two ends. This CDR3 is built from 14 residues.

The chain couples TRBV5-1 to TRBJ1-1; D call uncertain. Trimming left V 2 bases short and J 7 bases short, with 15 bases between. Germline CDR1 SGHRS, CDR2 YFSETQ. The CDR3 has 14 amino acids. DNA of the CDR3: TGCGCCAGCAGCTTAACGCGGAACACCTATGAAGCTTTCTTT. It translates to CASSLTRNTYEAFF.

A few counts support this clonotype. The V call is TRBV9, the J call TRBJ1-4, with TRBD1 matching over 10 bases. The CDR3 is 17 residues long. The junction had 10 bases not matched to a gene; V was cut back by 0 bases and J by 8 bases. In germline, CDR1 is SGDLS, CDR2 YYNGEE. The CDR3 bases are TGTGCCAGCAGCGTAGAGTTAGGAGGGACAGGGGACGAAAAACTGTTTTTT. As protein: CASSVELGGTGDEKLFF.

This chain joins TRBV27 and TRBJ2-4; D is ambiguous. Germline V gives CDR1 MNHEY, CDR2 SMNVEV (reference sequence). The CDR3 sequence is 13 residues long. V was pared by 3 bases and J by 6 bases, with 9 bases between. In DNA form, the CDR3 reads TGTGCCAGCAGTTTCTCGTCAGGAAACATTCAGTACTTC. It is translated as CASSFSSGNIQYF.

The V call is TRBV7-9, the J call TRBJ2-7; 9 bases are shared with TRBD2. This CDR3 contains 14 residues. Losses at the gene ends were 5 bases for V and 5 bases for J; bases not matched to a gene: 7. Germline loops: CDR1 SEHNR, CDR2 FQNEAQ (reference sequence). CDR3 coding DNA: TGTGCCAGCAGCCGATTGGGACTAGCTAACGAGCAGTACTTC. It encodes CASSRLGLANEQYF.

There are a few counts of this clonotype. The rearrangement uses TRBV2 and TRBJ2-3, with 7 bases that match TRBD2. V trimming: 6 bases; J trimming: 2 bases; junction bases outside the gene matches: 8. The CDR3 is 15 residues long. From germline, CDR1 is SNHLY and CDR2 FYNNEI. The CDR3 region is CASRETSSHTDTQYF. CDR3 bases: TGTGCCAGCAGGGAGACTAGCAGTCACACAGATACGCAGTATTTT.

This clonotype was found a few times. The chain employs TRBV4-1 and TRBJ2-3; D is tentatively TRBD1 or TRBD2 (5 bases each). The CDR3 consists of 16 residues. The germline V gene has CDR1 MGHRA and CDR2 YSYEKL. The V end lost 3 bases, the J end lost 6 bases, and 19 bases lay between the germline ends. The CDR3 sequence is CASSHGTGRGPDTQYF. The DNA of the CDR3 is TGCGCCAGCAGCCACGGAACCGGACGGGGCCCTGATACGCAGTATTTT.

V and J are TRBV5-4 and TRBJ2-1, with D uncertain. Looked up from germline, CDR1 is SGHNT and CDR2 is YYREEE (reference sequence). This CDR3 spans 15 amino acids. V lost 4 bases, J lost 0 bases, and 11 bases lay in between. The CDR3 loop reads CASSLSASSYNEQFF. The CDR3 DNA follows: TGTGCCAGCAGCCTGTCGGCCAGCTCCTACAATGAGCAGTTCTTC.

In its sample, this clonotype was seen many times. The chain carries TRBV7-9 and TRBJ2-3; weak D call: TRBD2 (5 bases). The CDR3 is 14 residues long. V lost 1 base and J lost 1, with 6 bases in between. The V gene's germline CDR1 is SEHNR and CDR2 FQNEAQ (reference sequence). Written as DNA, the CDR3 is TGTGCCAGCAGCTTAGGGCGGGGCACAGATACGCAGTATTTT. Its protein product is CASSLGRGTDTQYF.

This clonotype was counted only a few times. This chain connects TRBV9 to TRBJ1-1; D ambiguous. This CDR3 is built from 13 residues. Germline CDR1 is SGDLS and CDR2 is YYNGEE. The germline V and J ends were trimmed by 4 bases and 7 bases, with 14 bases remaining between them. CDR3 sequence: CASSLWTQDEAFF. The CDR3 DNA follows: TGTGCCAGCAGCCTCTGGACCCAAGATGAAGCTTTCTTT.

The chain's CDR3 is CSVGGEREQFF. In nucleotides, the CDR3 is TGCAGCGTTGGCGGGGAGCGTGAGCAGTTCTTC. The rearrangement joins TRBV29-1 to TRBJ2-1; tentatively, D is TRBD2 (6 bases). The V end lost 4 bases, the J end lost 9 bases, and 10 bases lay between the germline ends. CDR3 length equals 11 residues. Looked up from germline, CDR1 is SQVTM and CDR2 is ANQGSEA.

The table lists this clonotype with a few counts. CDR3 in DNA: TGTGCCAGCAGCCCTCTGACGCCTAACTATGGCTACACCTTC. Translating it yields CASSPLTPNYGYTF. The chain uses TRBV2 and TRBJ1-2, with D hard to call. V dropped 6 bases and J dropped 0 bases, with 11 bases sitting between them. CDR1 and CDR2 from the germline V gene are SNHLY and FYNNEI. This CDR3 region has 14 residues.

The CDR3 here is CASSPQGVGYEQYF. CDR3 coding DNA: TGTGCCAGCAGCCCCCAGGGAGTGGGCTACGAGCAGTACTTC. The chain is built from TRBV7-8 and TRBJ2-7; D may correspond to TRBD1 or TRBD2 (5 bases each). Germline loops: CDR1 SGHVS, CDR2 FQNEAQ. The CDR3 loop spans 14 amino acids. V was clipped by 5 bases and J by 3 bases, with 14 bases between them. Based on the CDR3 plus reference TRBV7-8 and TRBJ2-7, the full variable domain is GAGVSQSPRYKVAKRGQDVALRCDPISGHVSLFWYQQALGQGPEFLTYFQNEAQLDKSGLPSDRFFAERPEGSVSTLKIQRTQQEDSAVYLCASSPQGVGYEQYFGPGTRLTVT.

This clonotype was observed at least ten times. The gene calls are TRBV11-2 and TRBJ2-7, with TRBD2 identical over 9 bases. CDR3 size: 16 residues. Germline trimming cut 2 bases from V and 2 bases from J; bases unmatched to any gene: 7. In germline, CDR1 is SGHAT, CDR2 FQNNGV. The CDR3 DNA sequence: TGTGCCAGCAGCTTAAATTCGGCGGGGGGGCCCTACGAGCAGTACTTC. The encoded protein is CASSLNSAGGPYEQYF.

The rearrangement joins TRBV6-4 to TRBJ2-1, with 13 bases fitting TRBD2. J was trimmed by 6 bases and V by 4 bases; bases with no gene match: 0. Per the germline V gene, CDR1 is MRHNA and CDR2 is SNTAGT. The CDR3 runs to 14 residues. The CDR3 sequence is CASSGTSGSNEQFF. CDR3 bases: TGTGCCAGCAGTGGGACTAGCGGGAGCAATGAGCAGTTCTTC.

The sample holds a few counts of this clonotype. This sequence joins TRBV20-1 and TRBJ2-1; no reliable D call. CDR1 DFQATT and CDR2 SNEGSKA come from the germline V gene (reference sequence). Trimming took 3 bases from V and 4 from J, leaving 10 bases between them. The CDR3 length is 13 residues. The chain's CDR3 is CSASSPVYNEQFF. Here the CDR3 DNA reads TGCAGTGCTAGCAGTCCGGTTTACAATGAGCAGTTCTTC.

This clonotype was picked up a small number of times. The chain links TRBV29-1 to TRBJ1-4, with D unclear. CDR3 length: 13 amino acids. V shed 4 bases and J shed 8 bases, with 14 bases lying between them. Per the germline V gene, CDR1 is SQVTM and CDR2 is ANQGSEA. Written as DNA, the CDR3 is TGCAGCGTTGGGAACGCAGGTCGAGAAAAACTGTTTTTT. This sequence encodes CSVGNAGREKLFF.